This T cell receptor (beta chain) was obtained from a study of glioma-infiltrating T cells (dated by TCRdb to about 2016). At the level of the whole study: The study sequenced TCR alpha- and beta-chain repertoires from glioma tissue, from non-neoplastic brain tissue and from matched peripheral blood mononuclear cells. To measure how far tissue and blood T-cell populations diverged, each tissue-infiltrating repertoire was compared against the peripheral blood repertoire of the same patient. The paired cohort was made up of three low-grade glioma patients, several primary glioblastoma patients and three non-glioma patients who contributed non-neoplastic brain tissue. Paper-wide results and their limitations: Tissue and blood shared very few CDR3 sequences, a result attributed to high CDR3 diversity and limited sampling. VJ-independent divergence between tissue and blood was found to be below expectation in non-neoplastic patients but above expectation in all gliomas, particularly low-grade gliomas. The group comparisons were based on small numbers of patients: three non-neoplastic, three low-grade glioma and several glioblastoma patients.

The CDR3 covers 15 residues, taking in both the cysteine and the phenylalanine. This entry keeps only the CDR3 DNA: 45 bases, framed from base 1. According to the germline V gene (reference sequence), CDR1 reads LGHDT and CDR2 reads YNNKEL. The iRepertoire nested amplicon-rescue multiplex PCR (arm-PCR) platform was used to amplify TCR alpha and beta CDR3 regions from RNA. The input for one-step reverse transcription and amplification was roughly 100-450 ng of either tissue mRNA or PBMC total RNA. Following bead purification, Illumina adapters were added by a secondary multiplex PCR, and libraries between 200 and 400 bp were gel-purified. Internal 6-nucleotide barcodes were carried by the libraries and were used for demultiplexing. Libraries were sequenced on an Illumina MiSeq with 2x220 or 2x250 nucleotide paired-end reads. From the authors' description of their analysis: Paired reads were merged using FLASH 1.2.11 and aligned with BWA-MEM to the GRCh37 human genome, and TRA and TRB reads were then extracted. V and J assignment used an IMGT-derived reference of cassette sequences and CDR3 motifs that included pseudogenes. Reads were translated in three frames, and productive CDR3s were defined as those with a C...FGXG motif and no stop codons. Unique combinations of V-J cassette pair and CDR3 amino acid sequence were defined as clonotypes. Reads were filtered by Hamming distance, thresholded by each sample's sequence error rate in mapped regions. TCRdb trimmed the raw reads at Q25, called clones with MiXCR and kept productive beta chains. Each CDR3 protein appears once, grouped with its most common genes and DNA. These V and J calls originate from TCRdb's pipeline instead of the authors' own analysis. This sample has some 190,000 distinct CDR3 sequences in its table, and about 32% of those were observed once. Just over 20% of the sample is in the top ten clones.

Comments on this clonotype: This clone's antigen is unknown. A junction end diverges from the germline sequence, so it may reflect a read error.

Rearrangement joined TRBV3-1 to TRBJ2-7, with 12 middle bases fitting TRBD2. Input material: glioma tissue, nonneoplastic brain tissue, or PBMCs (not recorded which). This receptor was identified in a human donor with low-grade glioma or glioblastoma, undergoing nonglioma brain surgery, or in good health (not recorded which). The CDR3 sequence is CDSRPTSGSIYEKYF. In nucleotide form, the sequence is TGTGACAGCAGGCCGACTAGCGGGAGTATCTACGAGAAGTACTTC.